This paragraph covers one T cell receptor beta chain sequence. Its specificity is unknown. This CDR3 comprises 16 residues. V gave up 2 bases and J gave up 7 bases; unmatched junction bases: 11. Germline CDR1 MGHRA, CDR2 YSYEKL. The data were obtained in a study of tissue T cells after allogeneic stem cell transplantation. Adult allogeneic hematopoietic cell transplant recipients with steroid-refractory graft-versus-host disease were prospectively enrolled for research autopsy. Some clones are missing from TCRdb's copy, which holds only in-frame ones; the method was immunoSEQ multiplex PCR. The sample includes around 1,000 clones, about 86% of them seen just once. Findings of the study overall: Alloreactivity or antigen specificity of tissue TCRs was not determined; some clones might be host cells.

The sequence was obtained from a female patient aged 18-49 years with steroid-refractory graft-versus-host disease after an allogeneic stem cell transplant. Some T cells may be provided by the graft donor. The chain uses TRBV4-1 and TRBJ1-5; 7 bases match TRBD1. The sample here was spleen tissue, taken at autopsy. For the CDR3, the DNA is TGCGCCAGCAGCCAAAGGGGACGACAGGGAGGACAGCCCCAGCATTTT. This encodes CASSQRGRQGGQPQHF.